A single sample is the source of the 19 T cell receptor beta chains below, sequenced in a study of control samples from healthy donors and cancer patients. Some clones are missing from TCRdb's copy, which holds only in-frame ones; the method was immunoSEQ multiplex PCR. This table holds 100,000 to 150,000 clones, 80% to 95% found once. Specimen: blood. These receptors originate from a woman aged 50 to 60 in good health.

This clone was recorded only once. The genes are TRBV7-8 and TRBJ1-2, with a tentative D call TRBD1 (5 bases). The germline V gene has CDR1 SGHVS and CDR2 FQNEAQ. Trimming stripped 5 bases from V and 1 base from J, with 11 bases between. The CDR3 spans 14 residues. The CDR3 reads CASSERGSNYGYTF. CDR3 nucleotides: TGTGCCAGCAGCGAGCGGGGGAGTAACTATGGCTACACCTTC.

The CDR3 nucleotides read TGCGCCAGCAGCTTGGATGGGCGCACCGGGGAGCTGTTTTTT. It is translated as CASSLDGRTGELFF. The chain is built from TRBV5-1 and TRBJ2-2; D gene unclear. This CDR3 spans 14 amino acids. The germline gives CDR1 SGHRS, CDR2 YFSETQ. The V end lost 0 bases, the J end lost 4 bases, and 7 bases lay between the germline ends.

This clone appeared once. V and J are TRBV5-1 and TRBJ1-3; possibly TRBD1 for D (5 bases). The germline gives CDR1 SGHRS, CDR2 YFSETQ. The CDR3 is 16 residues long. V was pared by 4 bases and J by 0 bases, with 14 bases between. CDR3 sequence (DNA): TGCGCCAGCAGCGGGGGGGTAACTCGCTCTGGAAACACCATATATTTT. Protein: CASSGGVTRSGNTIYF.

The V call is TRBV19, the J call TRBJ2-7; 7 bases are a match to TRBD2. Germline CDR1 and CDR2: LNHDA and SQIVND (reference sequence). V lost 6 bases and J lost 6; bases outside the gene matches: 2. This CDR3 region has 11 residues. As DNA, the CDR3 is TGTGCCAGTAGGGCTAGCGGCGAGCAGTACTTC. Protein sequence: CASRASGEQYF. Using reference TRBV19 and TRBJ2-7 for the parts outside the CDR3, the full variable domain is DGGITQSPKYLFRKEGQNVTLSCEQNLNHDAMYWYRQDPGQGLRLIYYSQIVNDFQKGDIAEGYSVSREKKESFPLTVTSAQKNPTAFYLCASRASGEQYFGPGTRLTVT.

This rearrangement joins TRBV7-8 to TRBJ1-6; 10 bases match TRBD1. The V and J ends lost 5 bases and 6 bases, in that order; junction bases with no gene match: 7. The CDR3 is 16 residues long. Germline-derived CDR1 and CDR2 are SGHVS and FQNEAQ. The CDR3 sequence is CASSARRDRGNSPLHF. The CDR3, as DNA: TGTGCCAGCAGCGCCCGTCGGGACAGGGGTAATTCACCCCTCCACTTT.

The chain employs TRBV5-1 and TRBJ2-1; a weak D match, TRBD1 (5 bases). Germline V lookup: CDR1 SGHRS, CDR2 YFSETQ. V lost 5 bases and J 1 base, leaving 10 bases between the germline ends. The CDR3 is 14 residues long. The CDR3 nucleotides read TGCGCCAGCAGGTTGACAGAATCCTACAATGAGCAGTTCTTC. The encoded protein is CASRLTESYNEQFF.

This clone turned up a few times. The chain is built from TRBV10-1 and TRBJ2-7, with D possibly TRBD1 on 5 matching bases. CDR1 is WNHNN, CDR2 SYGVQD, per germline (reference sequence). The V and J ends lost 3 bases and 3 bases respectively, with 9 bases between them. The CDR3 extends over 13 amino acids. The CDR3 DNA follows: TGCGCCAGCAGTGAAGGGGATAACTACGAGCAGTACTTC. As protein: CASSEGDNYEQYF.

The J gene is TRBJ2-1, the V gene TRBV11-2, with a tentative D call TRBD2 (6 bases). The CDR3 spans 15 residues. Germline V lookup: CDR1 SGHAT, CDR2 FQNNGV. V lost 5 bases, J lost 0 bases, and 11 bases lay in between. Here the CDR3 DNA reads TGTGCCAGCAGCCGGACTATCCGCTCCTACAATGAGCAGTTCTTC. It translates to CASSRTIRSYNEQFF.

Written as DNA, the CDR3 is TGTGCCAGCAGAAGGACTAGCAACCCCTACGAGCAGTACTTC. It is translated as CASRRTSNPYEQYF. The V gene is TRBV6-5, the J gene TRBJ2-7; 8 bases fit TRBD2. Losses at the gene ends were 6 bases for V and 2 bases for J; bases not matched to a gene: 6. This CDR3 is 14 amino acids long. Germline V lookup: CDR1 MNHEY, CDR2 SVGAGI.

The rearrangement joins TRBV2 to TRBJ2-5, with 8 positions matching TRBD2. CDR3 length: 15 residues. J gave up 4 bases and V 7 bases, and 11 bases lay outside the gene matches. Germline V gene lookup returns CDR1 SNHLY and CDR2 FYNNEI. The CDR3 DNA is TGTGCCAGCACCGACGTCCGGGGGGGCAGAGAGACCCAGTACTTC. The encoded protein is CASTDVRGGRETQYF.

V gene TRBV4-1 combines with J gene TRBJ1-3; maybe TRBD1 (5 bases). Germline V gene data show CDR1 as MGHRA and CDR2 as YSYEKL. Deletions cut 1 base from V and 1 base from J, with 14 bases between. This CDR3 has 17 amino acids. CDR3 nucleotides: TGCGCCAGCAGCCAAGGCTGGGGGAAGGGATCTGGAAACACCATATATTTT. Amino acids: CASSQGWGKGSGNTIYF.

The rearrangement joins TRBV2 to TRBJ2-3; 7 nucleotides match TRBD2. Germline V gene data show CDR1 as SNHLY and CDR2 as FYNNEI. The J segment lost 7 bases and the V segment lost 6 bases, leaving 7 bases of the junction unmatched. The CDR3 sequence is 13 residues long. DNA for the CDR3: TGTGCCAGCAGAAGGAGCGGGGCCAATACGCAGTATTTT. Translation: CASRRSGANTQYF.

This clone was observed once. V gene TRBV5-1 combines with J gene TRBJ1-1; the D gene is possibly TRBD1 (5 bases). V lost 5 bases and J lost 3, with 14 bases in between. This CDR3 is built from 14 residues. Germline CDR1 SGHRS, CDR2 YFSETQ. CDR3 region: CASSPRTSHTEAFF. CDR3 coding DNA: TGCGCCAGCAGTCCCCGGACAAGCCACACTGAAGCTTTCTTT.

The chain joins TRBV2 to TRBJ2-2, with D possibly being TRBD1 (6 bases). Trimming shortened V by 6 bases and J by 3 bases, and 14 bases separated the two germline ends. CDR3 length: 15 amino acids. Germline loops: CDR1 SNHLY, CDR2 FYNNEI. CDR3 amino acids: CASSFRDTHTGELFF. The CDR3 coding sequence is TGTGCCAGCAGCTTCCGGGACACCCACACCGGGGAGCTGTTTTTT. Combining the CDR3 with reference TRBV2 and TRBJ2-2 gives the whole variable domain EPEVTQTPSHQVTQMGQEVILRCVPISNHLYFYWYRQILGQKVEFLVSFYNNEISEKSEIFDDQFSVERPDGSNFTLKIRSTKLEDSAMYFCASSFRDTHTGELFFGEGSRLTVL.

This sequence joins TRBV28 and TRBJ2-7, with D maybe TRBD1 (6 bases). The V end lost 6 bases, the J end lost 2 bases, and 17 bases lay between the germline ends. Per the germline V gene, CDR1 is MDHEN and CDR2 is SYDVKM. This CDR3 is 15 amino acids long. CDR3 amino acids: CASRVGFSGAYEQYF. CDR3 nucleotides: TGTGCCAGCAGGGTCGGGTTTTCAGGGGCCTACGAGCAGTACTTC.

This chain connects TRBV5-1 to TRBJ1-3, with D maybe TRBD1 (5 bases). CDR3 size: 14 residues. Germline CDR1 is SGHRS and CDR2 is YFSETQ. V gave up 4 bases and J gave up 0 bases, with 8 bases separating them. DNA for the CDR3: TGCGCCAGCAGCCCGACAGACTCTGGAAACACCATATATTTT. Translation: CASSPTDSGNTIYF.

The chain uses TRBV29-1 and TRBJ1-1; D uncertain. Between the trimmed V and J ends, which lost 1 base and 7 bases, there was a span of 4 bases. The V gene's germline CDR1 is SQVTM and CDR2 ANQGSEA. The CDR3 extends over 10 amino acids. The CDR3 nucleotides read TGCAGCGTTGAAGGAGTTGAAGCTTTCTTT. Translating it yields CSVEGVEAFF.

V usage is TRBV6-5 and J usage is TRBJ1-2; a possible D gene is TRBD1 (5 bases). Germline CDR1 MNHEY, CDR2 SVGAGI. V was trimmed by 6 bases and J by 6 bases, leaving 8 bases between them. This CDR3 contains 11 residues. The CDR3 sequence is CASRGGDGYTF. Here the CDR3 DNA reads TGTGCCAGCAGGGGGGGGGATGGCTACACCTTC.

This chain links TRBV4-2 with TRBJ2-5; 8 bases are shared with TRBD2. The CDR3 contains 16 residues. Germline V lookup: CDR1 LGHNA, CDR2 YNFKEQ. V lost 4 bases and J lost 4; bases outside the gene matches: 11. CDR3 amino acids: CASSPEVRAGVETQYF. Here the CDR3 DNA reads TGTGCCAGCAGCCCCGAGGTCCGAGCGGGGGTAGAGACCCAGTACTTC.